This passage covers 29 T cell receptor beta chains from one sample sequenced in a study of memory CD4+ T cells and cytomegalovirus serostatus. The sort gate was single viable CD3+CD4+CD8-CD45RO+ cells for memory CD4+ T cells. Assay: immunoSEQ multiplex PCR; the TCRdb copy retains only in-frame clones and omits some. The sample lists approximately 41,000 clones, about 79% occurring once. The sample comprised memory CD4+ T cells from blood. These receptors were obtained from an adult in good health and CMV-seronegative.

The CDR3 nucleotides read TGTGCCAGCCTCGTTAACTCCAACTATGGCTACACCTTC. This codes for CASLVNSNYGYTF. The chain employs TRBV28 and TRBJ1-2; D is unclear. This CDR3 is 13 amino acids long. The V and J ends lost 8 bases and 2 bases respectively, with 12 bases between them. Germline values: CDR1 MDHEN, CDR2 SYDVKM.

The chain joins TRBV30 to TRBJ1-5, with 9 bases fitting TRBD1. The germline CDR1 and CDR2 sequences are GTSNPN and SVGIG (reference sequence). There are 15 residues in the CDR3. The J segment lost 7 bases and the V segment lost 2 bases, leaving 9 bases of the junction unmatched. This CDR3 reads CAWSPMTGGNQPQHF. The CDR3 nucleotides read TGTGCCTGGAGTCCTATGACAGGGGGGAACCAGCCCCAGCATTTT.

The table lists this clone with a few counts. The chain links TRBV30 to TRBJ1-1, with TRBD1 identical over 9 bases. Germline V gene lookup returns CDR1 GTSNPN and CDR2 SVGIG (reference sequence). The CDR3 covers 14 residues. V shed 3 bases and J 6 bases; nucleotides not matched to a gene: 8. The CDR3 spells CAWSKQGAFAEAFF. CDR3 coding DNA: TGTGCCTGGAGCAAACAGGGGGCATTTGCTGAAGCTTTCTTT.

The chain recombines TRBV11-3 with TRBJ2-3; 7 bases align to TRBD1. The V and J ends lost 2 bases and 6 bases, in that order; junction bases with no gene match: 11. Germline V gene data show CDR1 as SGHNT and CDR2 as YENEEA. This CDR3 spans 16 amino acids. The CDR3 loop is CASSLRGQRFGDTQYF. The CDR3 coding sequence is TGTGCCAGCAGCTTAAGGGGACAGAGGTTTGGGGATACGCAGTATTTT.

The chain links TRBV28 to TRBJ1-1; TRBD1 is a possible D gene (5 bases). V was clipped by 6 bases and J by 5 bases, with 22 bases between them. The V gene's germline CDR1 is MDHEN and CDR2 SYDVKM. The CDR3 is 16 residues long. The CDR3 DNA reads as TGTGCCAGCAGACTGACAGTGGGGGGAGTGGCTACTGAAGCTTTCTTT. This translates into CASRLTVGGVATEAFF.

This chain's CDR3 is CARINRGPVSNQPQHF. CDR3 coding DNA: TGTGCCAGAATAAACAGGGGGCCGGTAAGCAATCAGCCCCAGCATTTT. The chain is built from TRBV19 and TRBJ1-5, with TRBD1 matching over 9 bases. J lost 1 base, V lost 9 bases, and 10 bases had no gene match. CDR1 and CDR2 from the germline V gene are LNHDA and SQIVND (reference sequence). This CDR3 has 16 residues.

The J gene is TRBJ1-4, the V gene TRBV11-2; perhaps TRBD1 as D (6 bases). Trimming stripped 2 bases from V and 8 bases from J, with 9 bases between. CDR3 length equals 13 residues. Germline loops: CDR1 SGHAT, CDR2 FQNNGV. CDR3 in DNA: TGTGCCAGCAGCTTACAGGGGAGCGAAAAACTGTTTTTT. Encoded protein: CASSLQGSEKLFF.

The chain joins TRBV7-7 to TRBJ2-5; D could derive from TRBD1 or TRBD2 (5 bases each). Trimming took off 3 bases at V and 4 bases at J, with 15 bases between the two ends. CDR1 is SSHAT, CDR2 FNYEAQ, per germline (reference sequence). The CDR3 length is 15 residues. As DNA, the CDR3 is TGTGCCAGCAGCTTGGGATCATCGGGGCGAGAGACCCAGTACTTC. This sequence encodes CASSLGSSGRETQYF.

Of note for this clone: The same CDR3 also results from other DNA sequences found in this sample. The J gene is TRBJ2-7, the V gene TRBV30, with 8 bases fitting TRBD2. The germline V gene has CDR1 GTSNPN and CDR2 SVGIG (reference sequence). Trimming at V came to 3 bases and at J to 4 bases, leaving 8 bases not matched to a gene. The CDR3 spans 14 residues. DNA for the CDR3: TGTGCCTGGAGAGGCAGCGGGAGTGCGTACGAGCAGTACTTC. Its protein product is CAWRGSGSAYEQYF. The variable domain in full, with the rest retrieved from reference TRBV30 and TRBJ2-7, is SQTIHQWPATLVQPVGSPLSLECTVEGTSNPNLYWYRQAAGRGLQLLFYSVGIGQISSEVPQNLSASRPQDRQFILSSKKLLLSDSGFYLCAWRGSGSAYEQYFGPGTRLTVT.

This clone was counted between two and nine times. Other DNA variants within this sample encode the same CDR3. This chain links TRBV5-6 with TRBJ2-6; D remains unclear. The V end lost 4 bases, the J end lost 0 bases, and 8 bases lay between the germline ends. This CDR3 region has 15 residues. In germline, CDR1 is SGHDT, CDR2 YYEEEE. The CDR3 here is CASSLGVSGANVLTF. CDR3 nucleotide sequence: TGTGCCAGCAGCCTCGGAGTCTCTGGGGCCAACGTCCTGACTTTC. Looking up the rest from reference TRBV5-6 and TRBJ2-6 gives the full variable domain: DAGVTQSPTHLIKTRGQQVTLRCSPKSGHDTVSWYQQALGQGPQFIFQYYEEEERQRGNFPDRFSGHQFPNYSSELNVNALLLGDSALYLCASSLGVSGANVLTFGAGSRLTVL.

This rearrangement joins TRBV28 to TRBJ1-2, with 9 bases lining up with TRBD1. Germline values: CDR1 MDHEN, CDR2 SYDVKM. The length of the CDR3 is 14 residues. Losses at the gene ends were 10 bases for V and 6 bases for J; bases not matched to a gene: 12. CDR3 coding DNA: TGTGCCACCTTGCTCCGGGACAGGGATAATGGCTACACCTTC. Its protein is CATLLRDRDNGYTF.

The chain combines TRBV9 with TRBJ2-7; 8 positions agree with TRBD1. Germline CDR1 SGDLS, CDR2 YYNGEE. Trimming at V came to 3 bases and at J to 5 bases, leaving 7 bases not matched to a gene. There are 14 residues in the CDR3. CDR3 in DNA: TGTGCCAGCAGCGGAGGACAGGGCCATGACGAGCAGTACTTC. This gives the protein CASSGGQGHDEQYF.

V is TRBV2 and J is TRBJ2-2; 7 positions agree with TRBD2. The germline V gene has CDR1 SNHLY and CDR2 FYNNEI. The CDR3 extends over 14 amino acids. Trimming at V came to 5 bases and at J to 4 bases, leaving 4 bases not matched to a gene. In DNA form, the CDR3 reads TGTGCCAGCAGTCTAGCGGCGGGCACCGGGGAGCTGTTTTTT. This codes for CASSLAAGTGELFF.

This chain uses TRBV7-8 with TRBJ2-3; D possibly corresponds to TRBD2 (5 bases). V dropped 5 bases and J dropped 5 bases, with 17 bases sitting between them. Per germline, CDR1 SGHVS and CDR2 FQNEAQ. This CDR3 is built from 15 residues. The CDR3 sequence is CASSPARRFGDTQYF. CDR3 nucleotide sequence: TGTGCCAGCAGCCCCGCCCGGAGGTTCGGAGATACGCAGTATTTT.

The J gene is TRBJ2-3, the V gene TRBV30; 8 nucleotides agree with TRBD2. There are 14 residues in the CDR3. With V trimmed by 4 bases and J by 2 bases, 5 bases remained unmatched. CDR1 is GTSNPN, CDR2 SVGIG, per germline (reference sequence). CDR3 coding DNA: TGTGCCTGGAAACTAGCGGCATACACAGATACGCAGTATTTT. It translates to CAWKLAAYTDTQYF.

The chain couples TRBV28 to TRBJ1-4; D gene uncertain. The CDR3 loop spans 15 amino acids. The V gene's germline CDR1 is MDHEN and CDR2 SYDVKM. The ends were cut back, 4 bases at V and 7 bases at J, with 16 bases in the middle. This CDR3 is CASSSGREGGEKLFF. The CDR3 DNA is TGTGCCAGCAGTTCCGGACGGGAAGGTGGTGAAAAACTGTTTTTT.

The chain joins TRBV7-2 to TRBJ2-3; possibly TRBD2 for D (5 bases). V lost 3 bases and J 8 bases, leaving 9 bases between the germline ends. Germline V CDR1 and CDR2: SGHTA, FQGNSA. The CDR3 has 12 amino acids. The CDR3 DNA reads TGTGCCAGCAGCTTTCGTGCGGGTACGCAGTATTTT. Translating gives CASSFRAGTQYF.

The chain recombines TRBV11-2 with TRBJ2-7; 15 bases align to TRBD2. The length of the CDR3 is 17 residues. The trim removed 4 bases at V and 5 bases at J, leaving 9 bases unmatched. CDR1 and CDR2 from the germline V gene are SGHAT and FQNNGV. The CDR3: CASSSRTSGRGRDEQYF. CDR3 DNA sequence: TGTGCCAGCAGCTCCCGGACTAGCGGGAGGGGGAGGGACGAGCAGTACTTC. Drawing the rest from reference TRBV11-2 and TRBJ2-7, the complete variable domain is EAGVAQSPRYKIIEKRQSVAFWCNPISGHATLYWYQQILGQGPKLLIQFQNNGVVDDSQLPKDRFSAERLKGVDSTLKIQPAKLEDSAVYLCASSSRTSGRGRDEQYFGPGTRLTVT.

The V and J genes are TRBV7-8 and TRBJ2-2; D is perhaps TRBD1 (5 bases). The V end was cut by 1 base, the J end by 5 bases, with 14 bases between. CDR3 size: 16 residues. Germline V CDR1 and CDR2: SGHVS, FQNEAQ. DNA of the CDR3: TGTGCCAGCAGCTTAGTATTGGACATATCTACCGGGGAGCTGTTTTTT. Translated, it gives CASSLVLDISTGELFF.

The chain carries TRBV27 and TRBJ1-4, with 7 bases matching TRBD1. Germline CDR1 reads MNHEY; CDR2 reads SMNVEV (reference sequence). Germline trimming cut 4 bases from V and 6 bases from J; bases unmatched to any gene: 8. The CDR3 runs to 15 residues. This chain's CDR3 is CASSSRGQPDEKLFF. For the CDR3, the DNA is TGTGCCAGCAGTTCCCGGGGACAGCCGGATGAAAAACTGTTTTTT.

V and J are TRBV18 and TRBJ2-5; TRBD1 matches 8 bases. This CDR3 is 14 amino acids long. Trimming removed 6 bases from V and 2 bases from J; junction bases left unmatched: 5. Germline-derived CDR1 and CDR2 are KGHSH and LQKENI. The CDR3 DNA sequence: TGTGCCAGCTCGCCCGACAGGGGTCAAGAGACCCAGTACTTC. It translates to CASSPDRGQETQYF.

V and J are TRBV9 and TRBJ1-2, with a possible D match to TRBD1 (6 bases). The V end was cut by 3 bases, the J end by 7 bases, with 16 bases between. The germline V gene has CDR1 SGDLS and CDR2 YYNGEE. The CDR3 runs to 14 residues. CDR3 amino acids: CASSDLWGAGGYTF. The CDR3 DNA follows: TGTGCCAGCAGCGACCTATGGGGGGCGGGTGGCTACACCTTC. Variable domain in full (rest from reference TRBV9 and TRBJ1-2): DSGVTQTPKHLITATGQRVTLRCSPRSGDLSVYWYQQSLDQGLQFLIQYYNGEERAKGNILERFSAQQFPDLHSELNLSSLELGDSALYFCASSDLWGAGGYTFGSGTRLTVV.

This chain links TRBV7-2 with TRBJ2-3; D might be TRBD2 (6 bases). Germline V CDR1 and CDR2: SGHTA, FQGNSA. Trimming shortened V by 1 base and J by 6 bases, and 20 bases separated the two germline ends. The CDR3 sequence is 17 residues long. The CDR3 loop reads CASSLVALASHEDTQYF. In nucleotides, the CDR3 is TGTGCCAGCAGCTTAGTCGCACTAGCTTCTCACGAGGATACGCAGTATTTT.

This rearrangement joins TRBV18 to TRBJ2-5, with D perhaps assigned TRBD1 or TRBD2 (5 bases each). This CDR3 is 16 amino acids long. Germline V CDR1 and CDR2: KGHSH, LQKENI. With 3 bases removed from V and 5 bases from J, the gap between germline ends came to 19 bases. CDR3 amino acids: CASSPTGTPERETQYF. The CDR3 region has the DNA TGTGCCAGCTCACCCACCGGGACCCCGGAGAGGGAGACCCAGTACTTC.

CDR3: CATSGGMENAYEQYF. The DNA for the CDR3 is TGTGCCACCAGCGGGGGTATGGAGAATGCCTACGAGCAGTACTTC. The genes are TRBV15 and TRBJ2-7, with D perhaps TRBD1 or TRBD2 (5 bases each). Trimming pared 5 bases from V and 2 bases from J, leaving 16 bases between. The CDR3 extends over 15 amino acids. Germline CDR1 LNHNV, CDR2 YYDKDF (reference sequence). Together with reference TRBV15 and TRBJ2-7, the CDR3 gives the full variable domain: DAMVIQNPRYQVTQFGKPVTLSCSQTLNHNVMYWYQQKSSQAPKLLFHYYDKDFNNEADTPDNFQSRRPNTSFCFLDIRSPGLGDTAMYLCATSGGMENAYEQYFGPGTRLTVT.

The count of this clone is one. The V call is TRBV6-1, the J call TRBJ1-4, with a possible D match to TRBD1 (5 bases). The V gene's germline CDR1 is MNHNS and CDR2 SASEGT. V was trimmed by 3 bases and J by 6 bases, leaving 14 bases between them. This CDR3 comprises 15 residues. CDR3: CASSEGRPLHEKLFF. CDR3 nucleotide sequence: TGTGCCAGCAGTGAGGGACGGCCACTTCATGAAAAACTGTTTTTT.

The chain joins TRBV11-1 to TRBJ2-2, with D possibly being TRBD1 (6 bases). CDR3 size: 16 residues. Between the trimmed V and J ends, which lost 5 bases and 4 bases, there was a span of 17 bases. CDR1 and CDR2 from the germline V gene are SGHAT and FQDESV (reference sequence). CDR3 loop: CASSTKTGRTTGELFF. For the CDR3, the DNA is TGTGCCAGCAGCACGAAAACAGGGCGGACCACCGGGGAGCTGTTTTTT. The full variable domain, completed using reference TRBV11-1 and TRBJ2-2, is EAEVAQSPRYKITEKSQAVAFWCDPISGHATLYWYRQILGQGPELLVQFQDESVVDDSQLPKDRFSAERLKGVDSTLKIQPAELGDSAMYLCASSTKTGRTTGELFFGEGSRLTVL.

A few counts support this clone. The CDR3 DNA reads TGTGCCAGCAGTTTATGGCAGCTACTAAGGGGTCAGCCCCAGCATTTT. Amino acids: CASSLWQLLRGQPQHF. The rearrangement links TRBV28 to TRBJ1-5; D may be TRBD1 (5 bases). CDR1 is MDHEN, CDR2 SYDVKM, per germline. Deletions cut 0 bases from V and 6 bases from J, with 15 bases between. CDR3 length equals 16 residues.

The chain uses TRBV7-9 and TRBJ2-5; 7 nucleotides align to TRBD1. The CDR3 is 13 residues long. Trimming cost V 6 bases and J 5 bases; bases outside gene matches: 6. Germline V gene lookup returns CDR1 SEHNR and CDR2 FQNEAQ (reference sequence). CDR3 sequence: CASSTGVGETQYF. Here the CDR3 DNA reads TGTGCCAGCAGTACAGGGGTAGGGGAGACCCAGTACTTC.